A selection of T cell receptor beta chains follows, all from one sample in a study of blood T cell repertoires in COVID-19. Assay: immunoSEQ multiplex PCR; the TCRdb copy retains only in-frame clones and omits some. The table has some 290,000 clones, around nine tenths seen once. The specimen was PBMCs or T cells enriched from blood (not recorded which). These TCRs come from a woman in her 30s who had been exposed to COVID-19. The CDR3 runs from the conserved cysteine through the conserved F or W. D genes are given only for firm matches. Size is stated for part of the rows, as once, few or many counts, or as a class when the clone is expanded.

TRBV7-2	TRBJ1-5	-	TRBD1	CASSLAGGQPQHF	TGTGCCAGCAGCTTAGCAGGGGGCCAGCCCCAGCATTTT
TRBV6-6	TRBJ2-4	-	-	CASSRRKGGPENIQYF	TGTGCCAGCAGTCGAAGGAAAGGGGGACCCGAAAACATTCAGTACTTC
TRBV12-3/TRBV12-4	TRBJ2-7	-	-	CASRTGGKYEQYF	TGTGCCAGCAGGACAGGAGGAAAATACGAGCAGTACTTC
TRBV6-5	TRBJ2-3	-	TRBD1	CASRRTGGDTDTQYF	TGTGCCAGCAGGCGGACAGGGGGTGACACAGATACGCAGTATTTT
TRBV4-3	TRBJ1-2	-	-	CASSQELHSYGYTF	TGCGCCAGCAGCCAAGAACTGCACAGCTATGGCTACACCTTC
TRBV5-1	TRBJ2-3	-	TRBD2	CASSLGGGSTDTQYF	TGCGCCAGCAGCTTAGGCGGGGGTAGCACAGATACGCAGTATTTT
TRBV24-1	TRBJ1-2	-	-	CATSGQGYYGYTF	TGTGCCACCAGTGGCCAGGGGTACTATGGCTACACCTTC
TRBV3-1/TRBV3-2	TRBJ1-4	-	-	CASRQQGHEKLFF	TGTGCCAGCAGGCAACAGGGTCATGAAAAACTGTTTTTT
TRBV5-5	TRBJ2-5	-	TRBD1	CASSYRGPLSRRETQYF	TGTGCCAGCAGCTACAGGGGGCCGCTATCTCGGAGGGAGACCCAGTACTTC
TRBV6-5	TRBJ2-7	-	TRBD1	CASSFPGTGEQYF	TGTGCCAGCAGTTTCCCCGGGACAGGGGAACAGTACTTC
TRBV5-1	TRBJ1-2	-	-	CASSLRGNYYGYTF	TGCGCCAGCAGCTTGCGGGGGAACTACTATGGCTACACCTTC
TRBV4-3	TRBJ1-5	-	-	CASSQDIQINQPQHF	TGCGCCAGCAGCCAAGATATACAAATCAATCAGCCCCAGCATTTT
TRBV5-1	TRBJ1-3	-	-	CASNPGASGNTIYF	TGCGCCAGCAACCCAGGGGCCTCTGGAAACACCATATATTTT
TRBV7-9	TRBJ2-6	once	-	CASSRRRVSSGANVLTF	TGTGCCAGCAGTAGGCGGCGGGTTAGCTCTGGGGCCAACGTCCTGACTTTC
TRBV10-3	TRBJ2-3	-	-	CAIRKEASTDTQYF	TGTGCCATCAGAAAAGAGGCTAGCACAGATACGCAGTATTTT
TRBV27	TRBJ2-7	once	TRBD2	CASSLSAPISGGSSYEQYF	TGTGCCAGCAGTTTATCGGCCCCCATTAGCGGGGGGAGCTCCTACGAGCAGTACTTC
TRBV19	TRBJ1-5	-	-	CASSIRGNQPQHF	TGTGCCAGTAGTATCCGGGGCAATCAGCCCCAGCATTTT
TRBV5-6	TRBJ1-6	-	TRBD1	CASSSGTGRNSPLHF	TGTGCCAGCAGCTCCGGGACAGGACGAAATTCACCCCTCCACTTT
TRBV20-1	TRBJ2-5	-	-	CSASLETQYF	TGCAGTGCTAGCTTGGAGACCCAGTACTTC
TRBV14	TRBJ1-1	-	TRBD1	CASSQAAAGGWGLWDTEAFF	TGTGCCAGCAGCCAAGCCGCTGCAGGGGGCTGGGGTTTATGGGACACTGAAGCTTTCTTT
TRBV5-4	TRBJ1-1	-	-	CASSLLQGSTEAFF	TGTGCCAGCAGCCTATTACAGGGAAGCACTGAAGCTTTCTTT
TRBV11-2	TRBJ2-7	once	TRBD2	CASRPIAGSYEQYF	TGTGCCAGCAGACCTATAGCGGGGTCCTACGAGCAGTACTTC
TRBV5-4	TRBJ2-5	-	-	CASGRDRQETQYF	TGTGCCAGCGGGCGGGACCGACAAGAGACCCAGTACTTC
TRBV19	TRBJ1-2	-	-	CASTEGGLTNGYTF	TGTGCCAGTACCGAGGGAGGCCTCACCAATGGCTACACCTTC
TRBV9	TRBJ2-3	-	TRBD2	CASSLAGGDVGDTQYF	TGTGCCAGCAGCTTAGCGGGGGGGGACGTCGGAGATACGCAGTATTTT
TRBV2	TRBJ1-2	-	-	CASTAAGYGYTF	TGTGCCAGCACCGCGGCGGGCTATGGCTACACCTTC
TRBV3-1/TRBV3-2	TRBJ2-3	-	TRBD2	CASSQDSGGTQYF	TGTGCCAGCAGCCAAGACTCGGGGGGTACGCAGTATTTT
TRBV7-2	TRBJ2-4	-	TRBD1	CASSLPRGQKYF	TGTGCCAGCAGCTTACCCCGGGGACAGAAATACTTC
TRBV19	TRBJ1-1	-	TRBD1	CASIKGQENTEAFF	TGTGCCAGTATCAAAGGACAGGAGAACACTGAAGCTTTCTTT
TRBV6-5	TRBJ2-3	-	TRBD1	CASLDRARTDTQYF	TGTGCCAGCCTGGACAGGGCGCGCACAGATACGCAGTATTTT
TRBV11-2	TRBJ1-1	once	TRBD1	CASSSQTGMAFF	TGTGCCAGCAGCTCCCAGACAGGGATGGCTTTCTTT
TRBV11-1	TRBJ1-1	-	-	CASSLERGWNTEAFF	TGTGCCAGCAGCTTAGAGCGGGGGTGGAACACTGAAGCTTTCTTT
TRBV7-8	TRBJ2-1	-	TRBD2	CASRIVVFGGGYNEQFF	TGTGCCAGCAGGATAGTGGTTTTCGGCGGGGGGTACAATGAGCAGTTCTTC
TRBV4-3	TRBJ2-7	few	TRBD2	CASSHNIAGGGYEQYF	TGCGCCAGCAGCCACAACATAGCGGGAGGAGGGTACGAGCAGTACTTC
TRBV4-1	TRBJ2-1	-	TRBD1	CASRTTGEKKQFF	TGCGCCAGCAGAACTACAGGGGAAAAGAAGCAGTTCTTC
TRBV13	TRBJ1-1	once	TRBD1	CASSLVPGTGGTTEAFF	TGTGCCAGCAGCTTAGTCCCCGGGACAGGGGGGACCACTGAAGCTTTCTTT
TRBV5-5	TRBJ1-2	-	-	CASSLEAANNYGYTF	TGTGCCAGCAGCTTAGAGGCGGCAAATAACTATGGCTACACCTTC
TRBV7-3	TRBJ1-1	once	-	CASSSKGGNTEAFF	TGTGCCAGCAGCTCAAAGGGAGGTAACACTGAAGCTTTCTTT
TRBV5-8	TRBJ2-3	few	-	CASSPIRGADTQYF	TGTGCCAGCAGCCCCATAAGGGGTGCAGATACGCAGTATTTT
TRBV29-1	TRBJ2-7	-	TRBD1	CSVERDRGREQYF	TGCAGCGTTGAGAGGGACAGGGGGCGCGAGCAGTACTTC
TRBV7-9	TRBJ1-4	-	TRBD1	CASRFGQGTNEKLFF	TGTGCCAGCAGGTTCGGACAGGGAACTAATGAAAAACTGTTTTTT
TRBV5-1	TRBJ1-6	-	TRBD1	CASSLGDRVKTYNSPLHF	TGCGCCAGCAGCTTGGGGGACAGGGTGAAGACTTATAATTCACCCCTCCACTTT